The TCR beta chain under discussion was sequenced for a study of PD-1 blockade in classical Hodgkin lymphoma. With 3 bases removed from V and 4 bases from J, the gap between germline ends came to 13 bases. This CDR3 contains 15 residues. Looked up from germline, CDR1 is SGHRS and CDR2 is YFSETQ. Sequenced by immunoSEQ multiplex PCR; TCRdb stores in-frame clones only, minus some. The sample lists fewer than 110,000 clones, roughly 90% occurring once. Brentuximab vedotin exposure varied among the patients, all of whom had relapsed after autologous stem cell transplantation. Best responses were complete response, partial response or progressive disease. Of note for this clone: Other DNA sequences in the same sample also yield this CDR3.

The receptor comes from a human donor with classical Hodgkin lymphoma. Sequenced material: peripheral blood mononuclear cells (PBMCs), taken before the second cycle of nivolumab. The chain recombines TRBV5-1 with TRBJ1-4; the D gene is possibly TRBD1 (6 bases). The CDR3 coding sequence is TGCGCCAGCAGCTCCCGGACAGCGGATAATGAAAAACTGTTTTTT. Translated, it gives CASSSRTADNEKLFF.